This is a list of T cell receptor beta chains from one sample in a study of cytomegalovirus exposure and HLA in healthy donors. The repertoire was sequenced with immunoSEQ multiplex PCR; TCRdb's copy has only in-frame clones and lacks some. The sample comprises roughly 180,000 clones, about three quarters of which are singletons, and less than 1.5% rests with the top ten. The sequenced material came from PBMCs. Receptors were obtained from a man between 18 and 29 years old in good health and CMV-seronegative. Each CDR3 is given with its conserved first and last residue. A D gene is named only where the DNA matches it firmly. For some rows the clone size is stated as once, few or many, or as a class when expanded; others skip it.

j_call d_call v_call clone_size cdr3_length cdr3_nt cdr3_aa
TRBJ2-3 TRBD2 TRBV29-1 . 14 TGCGCAGCGCGGGGGGGCGGTAGCACAGATACGCAGTATTTT CAARGGGSTDTQYF
TRBJ1-5 TRBD1 TRBV19 . 14 TGTGCCAGTACCCCGGGACAGGGTAATCAGCCCCAGCATTTT CASTPGQGNQPQHF
TRBJ2-5 . TRBV13 . 13 TGTGCCAGCAGCATAGGTGAGGTAGAGGCCCAGTACTTC CASSIGEVEAQYF
TRBJ1-2 . TRBV15 . 14 TGTGCCACCAGCAGAGATAGCGGAGGAGGTGGCTACACCTTC CATSRDSGGGGYTF
TRBJ1-1 . TRBV5-4 . 14 TGTGCCAGCAGGCATACAGGGATGAACACTGAAGCTTTCTTT CASRHTGMNTEAFF
TRBJ1-2 TRBD1 TRBV2 . 15 TGTGCCAGCAGCACGAAACAGGGGGCGATCTATGGCTACACCTTC CASSTKQGAIYGYTF
TRBJ1-2 . TRBV7-9 . 17 TGTGCCAGCAGCTCAGGCGGGTCACGAAGCGAGAACTATGGCTACACCTTC CASSSGGSRSENYGYTF
TRBJ1-2 . TRBV7-9 . 13 TGTGCCAGCAGCGACATGGGGAGGGGTGGCTACACCTTC CASSDMGRGGYTF
TRBJ2-1 TRBD2 TRBV19 . 16 TGTGCCAGTAGTATTGGGGGAGGGAAGGGCTACAATGAGCAGTTCTTC CASSIGGGKGYNEQFF
TRBJ1-5 . TRBV15 . 13 TGTGCCACCAGGTCTCGGGGCAATCAGCCCCAGCATTTT CATRSRGNQPQHF
TRBJ2-5 . TRBV6-5 . 14 TGTGCCAGCGCCCTTCGTAGGGACTGGGAGACCCAGTACTTC CASALRRDWETQYF
TRBJ2-3 TRBD1 TRBV4-3 few 16 TGCGCCAGCAGCCAAGATATAGGACAGGGCGGGAATACGCAGTATTTT CASSQDIGQGGNTQYF
TRBJ2-3 . TRBV27 once 15 TGTGCCAGCAGGGTCAAGCGGCCCTTTAGGGATACGCAGTATTTT CASRVKRPFRDTQYF
TRBJ2-7 . TRBV11-2 few 12 TGTGCCAGCAGCTTAGACCGTCTCGAGCAGTACTTC CASSLDRLEQYF
TRBJ2-7 TRBD2 TRBV2 few 16 TGTGCCAGCAGTGAATATGCATCTAGCGGGTCCTACGAGCAGTACTTC CASSEYASSGSYEQYF
TRBJ2-7 TRBD1 TRBV5-1 . 15 TGCGCCAGCAGCTTGGGGGGCTTGACAGGGGACGAGCAGTACTTC CASSLGGLTGDEQYF
TRBJ1-1 . TRBV28 . 13 TGTGCCAGCAGTTTACCGTTGAACACTGAAGCTTTCTTT CASSLPLNTEAFF
TRBJ1-2 . TRBV5-6 . 15 TGTGCCAGCAGCTCTACAGGGTTTTGGGACTATGGCTACACCTTC CASSSTGFWDYGYTF
TRBJ2-7 TRBD2 TRBV6-5 . 15 TGTGCCAGCAGTTACGAGGGCGGGGGGGCAGAAGAGCAGTACTTC CASSYEGGGAEEQYF
TRBJ2-6 TRBD2 TRBV9 . 20 TGTGCCAGCAGCGTATCCCTAGCGGGGGGCCCTAGCGCTGGGGCCAACGTCCTGACTTTC CASSVSLAGGPSAGANVLTF
TRBJ1-2 TRBD1 TRBV7-8 . 12 TGTGCCAGCAGCTCGACAGGGGTTGGCTACACCTTC CASSSTGVGYTF
TRBJ1-2 TRBD1 TRBV19 . 16 TGTGCCAGTAGCCTACAAACCGACAGGGCCCTCTATGGCTACACCTTC CASSLQTDRALYGYTF
TRBJ1-2 . TRBV6-1 . 15 TGTGCCAGCAGTGAAATTTTAGCGTATAACTATGGCTACACCTTC CASSEILAYNYGYTF
TRBJ2-1 . TRBV5-6 once 13 TGTGCCAGCAGCTTGTGGGGGCGGTGTGGACAGTTCTTC CASSLWGRCGQFF
TRBJ1-1 . TRBV6-5 . 16 TGTGCCAGCAGTTACGGCTCGGGAACACTGAACACTGAAGCTTTCTTT CASSYGSGTLNTEAFF
TRBJ2-3 . TRBV6-1 . 13 TGTGCCAGCAATCCAGGGAACACAGATACGCAGTATTTT CASNPGNTDTQYF
TRBJ2-5 TRBD2 TRBV6-1 . 12 TGTGCCAGCATACTAGCGGGAGAGACCCAGTACTTC CASILAGETQYF
TRBJ2-3 . TRBV7-9 . 18 TGTGCCAGCAGCTCTCCCCCGGGCAGGGGCGAGGGGGTAGATACGCAGTATTTT CASSSPPGRGEGVDTQYF
TRBJ2-2 . TRBV5-1 . 15 TGCGCCAGCAGCCTGGGACTCGACTACACCGGGGAGCTGTTTTTT CASSLGLDYTGELFF
TRBJ2-7 TRBD2 TRBV13 . 16 TGTGCCAGCAGCCGTGGGACTAGCGGGAGTGGGTACGAGCAGTACTTC CASSRGTSGSGYEQYF
TRBJ2-4 . TRBV6-9 . 15 TGTGCCAGCAGTTATATCGCGGAGGCCAAAAACATTCAGTACTTC CASSYIAEAKNIQYF
TRBJ1-1 . TRBV5-1 . 13 TGCGCCAGCAGCATCTACAGCCACACTGAAGCTTTCTTT CASSIYSHTEAFF
TRBJ2-3 TRBD2 TRBV5-4 . 14 TGTGCCAGCAGCCATAGCGGGAGTCGCAATACGCAGTATTTT CASSHSGSRNTQYF
TRBJ2-7 . TRBV29-1 . 12 TGCAGCGTTGAGGTGGGGCCCTCCTTGCAGTACTTC CSVEVGPSLQYF
TRBJ2-1 . TRBV4-1 few 15 TGCGCCAGCAGCCAAGTATTGACACAGAACAATGAGCAGTTCTTC CASSQVLTQNNEQFF
TRBJ2-7 TRBD2 TRBV4-1 few 15 TGCGCCAGCAGCCAAGCTCCGGGGGGGTCTTACGAGCAGTACTTC CASSQAPGGSYEQYF
TRBJ2-3 TRBD2 TRBV7-9 . 14 TGTGCCAGCAGGCGAGCGGGAGAGGCAGATACGCAGTATTTT CASRRAGEADTQYF
TRBJ2-1 TRBD1 TRBV10-3 . 14 TGTGCCATCAGCCCGGGACAGGGGGGTGGTGAGCAGTTCTTC CAISPGQGGGEQFF
TRBJ2-7 . TRBV9 . 15 TGTGCCAGCAGCGTAGGGCCGACAGGTGCCTACGAGCAGTACTTC CASSVGPTGAYEQYF
TRBJ1-1 . TRBV7-9 . 15 TGTGCCAGCAGCTTAGACAGGTCATTGAACACTGAAGCTTTCTTT CASSLDRSLNTEAFF
TRBJ1-6 TRBD1 TRBV15 . 13 TGTGCCACCAGCTGGACAGGGGGGCCACCCCTCCACTTT CATSWTGGPPLHF
TRBJ1-1 TRBD1 TRBV6-5 . 14 TGTGCCAGCAGAGACGGACAGGGACTCACTGAAGCTTTCTTT CASRDGQGLTEAFF
TRBJ1-6 TRBD1 TRBV7-9 few 16 TGTGCCAGCAGCGCCTCCGACAGGGGAGATAATTCACCCCTCCACTTT CASSASDRGDNSPLHF
TRBJ2-7 TRBD1 TRBV6-6 . 14 TGTGCCAGCAGTACGGACAGGGTCTCCTACGAGCAGTACTTC CASSTDRVSYEQYF
TRBJ1-1 TRBD1 TRBV6-6 many 14 TGTGCCAGCAGTCCTGGGACAGGGAACACTGAAGCTTTCTTT CASSPGTGNTEAFF
TRBJ2-7 . TRBV27 . 13 TGTGCCAGCAGTTTATCGTATTGGCAGGAGCAGTACTTC CASSLSYWQEQYF
TRBJ2-1 . TRBV7-9 . 16 TGTGCCAGCAGCCCCCCGAGCGGATTCTCCTACAATGAGCAGTTCTTC CASSPPSGFSYNEQFF
TRBJ1-4 . TRBV9 few 16 TGTGCCAGCAGCGTAGAAATGGGGGGGGTCGGTGAAAAACTGTTTTTT CASSVEMGGVGEKLFF
TRBJ2-3 TRBD2 TRBV12-5 . 16 TGTGCTAGTGGTTTGGTACTCAACCGGGGGGTGGATACGCAGTATTTT CASGLVLNRGVDTQYF
TRBJ2-7 . TRBV6-6 . 13 TGTGCCAGCATCCCCGACTCCTCCTACGAGCAGTACTTC CASIPDSSYEQYF
TRBJ1-6 . TRBV7-6 . 15 TGTGCCAGCAGCTCCGGGGGACCTCCTAATTCACCCCTCCACTTT CASSSGGPPNSPLHF
TRBJ1-1 TRBD1 TRBV19 . 18 TGTGCCAGTAGCCTAGGACAGGGGACAACATTTAGGAACACTGAAGCTTTCTTT CASSLGQGTTFRNTEAFF
TRBJ2-7 TRBD1 TRBV5-6 . 14 TGTGCCAGCAGCTCGGGACAGGTCGATTACGAGCAGTACTTC CASSSGQVDYEQYF
TRBJ1-5 . TRBV28 . 14 TGTGCCAGTCGCAGGGCCTATAGCAATCAGCCCCAGCATTTT CASRRAYSNQPQHF
TRBJ1-1 TRBD1 TRBV2 . 16 TGTGCCAGCAGCGAAACCCCCGGGACAGGGAACACTGAAGCTTTCTTT CASSETPGTGNTEAFF
TRBJ2-7 TRBD1 TRBV6-4 . 21 TGTGCCAGCAGTGACTCGAAACCGGGACAGTTTGATCTTTTAATCTCCTACGAGCAGTACTTC CASSDSKPGQFDLLISYEQYF
TRBJ1-1 TRBD1 TRBV7-9 few 12 TGTGCCAGCAGCAAAGGGACAGTTGAAGCTTTCTTT CASSKGTVEAFF
TRBJ2-7 . TRBV18 . 13 TGTGCCAGCTCCCCCCCTCCGGCCTACGAGCAGTACTTC CASSPPPAYEQYF
TRBJ1-2 . TRBV11-1 few 15 TGTGCCAGCAGCCCAGCGGGACATCCTAACTATGGCTACACCTTC CASSPAGHPNYGYTF